Below, 24 T cell receptor beta chains from the same sample are listed, as sequenced in a study of T cell changes during pregnancy in multiple sclerosis. TCRdb's copy holds only in-frame clones and misses some; the assay was immunoSEQ multiplex PCR. The repertoire has some 40,000 clones, over 80% of them found once; the top ten carry 20% to 30%. Specimen: CD8+ T cells from peripheral blood mononuclear cells, collected before pregnancy. The receptors come from a female donor with multiple sclerosis, enrolled in a pregnancy study.

V and J are TRBV7-6 and TRBJ1-6; no reliable D call. Trimming took off 5 bases at V and 0 bases at J, with 11 bases between the two ends. The CDR3 length is 16 residues. Germline lookup yields CDR1 SGHVS and CDR2 FNYEAQ. CDR3 nucleotide sequence: TGTGCCAGCAGCGTCTACTCGAGCTCCTATAATTCACCCCTCCACTTT. Translated: CASSVYSSSYNSPLHF.

This clone appeared once. V usage is TRBV7-9 and J usage is TRBJ1-1, with 8 bases matching TRBD1. V lost 8 bases, J lost 6 bases, and 11 bases stayed unmatched. The germline CDR1 and CDR2 sequences are SEHNR and FQNEAQ (reference sequence). This CDR3 spans 14 amino acids. The CDR3 region has the DNA TGTGCCAGCTCTAACCCGGACAGGGCCTCTGAAGCTTTCTTT. Its protein product is CASSNPDRASEAFF.

V and J are TRBV5-6 and TRBJ2-7, with unresolved D. V gave up 2 bases and J gave up 0 bases, with 9 bases separating them. The CDR3 loop spans 14 amino acids. Germline V gives CDR1 SGHDT, CDR2 YYEEEE. As DNA, the CDR3 is TGTGCCAGCAGCTTCTGGCACCGCTCCTACGAGCAGTACTTC. It is translated as CASSFWHRSYEQYF.

The V call is TRBV28, the J call TRBJ1-1; 9 bases line up with TRBD1. Germline loops: CDR1 MDHEN, CDR2 SYDVKM. This CDR3 has 13 amino acids. V lost 3 bases and J lost 9; bases outside the gene matches: 5. The CDR3 loop is CASSLDRGWKAFF. The CDR3 DNA sequence: TGTGCCAGCAGTTTGGACAGGGGATGGAAAGCTTTCTTT.

This clone was seen only once. The gene calls are TRBV6-6 and TRBJ1-1; D is unresolved. The germline CDR1 and CDR2 sequences are MNHNY and SVGAGI (reference sequence). CDR3 size: 13 residues. V lost 6 bases to trimming and J lost 0 bases, with 8 bases between them. The CDR3 is CASRRAMNTEAFF. The CDR3 region has the DNA TGTGCCAGCAGGAGGGCGATGAACACTGAAGCTTTCTTT.

The chain is built from TRBV16 and TRBJ1-5; TRBD1 matches at 7 bases. Per germline, CDR1 KGHSY and CDR2 FQNENV. The V and J ends lost 0 bases and 5 bases, in that order; junction bases with no gene match: 1. The CDR3 length is 14 residues. DNA of the CDR3: TGTGCCAGCAGCCAATCGCAGGGGGATCAGCCCCAGCATTTT. Amino acid sequence: CASSQSQGDQPQHF.

V usage is TRBV9 and J usage is TRBJ2-1; D gene unclear. The V gene lost 5 bases and the J gene lost 6 bases, with 6 bases spanning the gap. CDR3 size: 11 residues. In germline, CDR1 is SGDLS, CDR2 YYNGEE. The CDR3 DNA is TGTGCCAGCAGTAACAGCAATGAGCAGTTCTTC. Its protein is CASSNSNEQFF.

CDR3 in DNA: TGTGCCAGCAGCCTACGCCCCTACGAGCAGTACTTC. This codes for CASSLRPYEQYF. This rearrangement joins TRBV7-9 to TRBJ2-7; D is ambiguous. There are 12 residues in the CDR3. CDR1 and CDR2 (germline): SEHNR, FQNEAQ (reference sequence). V lost 5 bases, J lost 2 bases, and 7 bases lay in between.

This chain connects TRBV7-9 to TRBJ2-2; D is undetermined. This CDR3 contains 12 residues. The V end lost 1 base, the J end lost 7 bases, and 4 bases lay between the germline ends. Germline-derived CDR1 and CDR2 are SEHNR and FQNEAQ (reference sequence). The CDR3 nucleotides read TGTGCCAGCAGCTTAGTTAACGGGGAGCTGTTTTTT. Translation: CASSLVNGELFF. The whole variable domain, filled in from reference TRBV7-9 and TRBJ2-2, reads DTGVSQNPRHKITKRGQNVTFRCDPISEHNRLYWYRQTLGQGPEFLTYFQNEAQLEKSRLLSDRFSAERPKGSFSTLEIQRTEQGDSAMYLCASSLVNGELFFGEGSRLTVL.

This rearrangement joins TRBV9 to TRBJ2-5; the match to TRBD1 covers 11 bases. The CDR3 runs to 15 residues. J gave up 4 bases and V 3 bases, and 5 bases lay outside the gene matches. Per the germline V gene, CDR1 is SGDLS and CDR2 is YYNGEE. The CDR3 loop reads CASSGTGGIGETQYF. The CDR3 DNA reads as TGTGCCAGCAGCGGGACAGGGGGCATTGGAGAGACCCAGTACTTC.

Only one count was recorded for this clone. The chain uses TRBV2 and TRBJ2-7; TRBD2 aligns across 9 bases. The junction had 2 bases not matched to a gene; V was cut back by 3 bases and J by 2 bases. CDR1 SNHLY and CDR2 FYNNEI come from the germline V gene. The CDR3 covers 14 residues. CDR3 sequence reads: CASSEPSGTYEQYF. In nucleotides, the CDR3 is TGTGCCAGCAGTGAGCCTAGCGGGACCTACGAGCAGTACTTC.

The chain is built from TRBV27 and TRBJ1-1; D possibly corresponds to TRBD1 (5 bases). Per germline, CDR1 MNHEY and CDR2 SMNVEV (reference sequence). The CDR3 is made up of 14 amino acids. Trimming shortened V by 7 bases and J by 2 bases, and 14 bases separated the two germline ends. As DNA, the CDR3 is TGTGCCAGCAAAATGACAGACGGAAACACTGAAGCTTTCTTT. Its protein is CASKMTDGNTEAFF.

The rearrangement uses TRBV13 and TRBJ1-1, with TRBD1 as a possible D gene (5 bases). The germline gives CDR1 PRHDT, CDR2 FYEKMQ (reference sequence). The CDR3 extends over 14 amino acids. With 4 bases removed from V and 2 bases from J, the gap between germline ends came to 11 bases. CDR3 amino acids: CASSSRTPNTEAFF. CDR3 sequence (DNA): TGTGCCAGCAGCTCCAGGACACCAAACACTGAAGCTTTCTTT.

The genes are TRBV28 and TRBJ1-1, with 8 bases lining up with TRBD1. Trimming at V came to 3 bases and at J to 4 bases, leaving 4 bases not matched to a gene. Looked up from germline, CDR1 is MDHEN and CDR2 is SYDVKM. This CDR3 region has 14 residues. The CDR3 is CASSLTQGATEAFF. The DNA of the CDR3 is TGTGCCAGCAGTTTGACTCAGGGGGCCACTGAAGCTTTCTTT.

The CDR3 bases are TGTGCCAGCAGCCCAGCCCCGACAGGTTTTGACGAGCAGTACTTC. Translated, it gives CASSPAPTGFDEQYF. The V and J genes are TRBV7-7 and TRBJ2-7, with TRBD1 as a possible D gene (6 bases). Deletions cut 5 bases from V and 5 bases from J, with 19 bases between. Germline values: CDR1 SSHAT, CDR2 FNYEAQ (reference sequence). This CDR3 has 15 amino acids. The full variable domain, its missing parts supplied by reference TRBV7-7 and TRBJ2-7, is GAGVSQSPRYKVTKRGQDVTLRCDPISSHATLYWYQQALGQGPEFLTYFNYEAQPDKSGLPSDRFSAERPEGSISTLTIQRTEQRDSAMYRCASSPAPTGFDEQYFGPGTRLTVT.

The rearrangement uses TRBV5-1 and TRBJ1-1; a weak D match, TRBD1 (5 bases). The CDR3 is 13 residues long. The germline gives CDR1 SGHRS, CDR2 YFSETQ. Between the trimmed V and J ends, which lost 4 bases and 6 bases, there was a span of 13 bases. The CDR3 DNA follows: TGCGCCAGCAGCCCCCGGGGGAAGCCTGAAGCTTTCTTT. Translating it yields CASSPRGKPEAFF.

The count of this clone is one. The J gene is TRBJ2-7, the V gene TRBV9, with 7 nucleotides matching TRBD1. This CDR3 is built from 13 residues. Trimming removed 3 bases from V and 3 bases from J; junction bases left unmatched: 3. In germline, CDR1 is SGDLS, CDR2 YYNGEE. The CDR3, as DNA: TGTGCCAGCAGCGGGGACAGTCTCTACGAGCAGTACTTC. This sequence encodes CASSGDSLYEQYF.

This rearrangement joins TRBV5-1 to TRBJ2-3, with 12 nucleotides matching TRBD1. The CDR3 is 15 residues long. V shed 4 bases, J shed 6 bases, and the junction held 6 bases outside the gene matches. Germline V gene data show CDR1 as SGHRS and CDR2 as YFSETQ. CDR3 nucleotide sequence: TGCGCCAGCAGCCCGGGACAGGGGGCAGCTGATACGCAGTATTTT. Its translation is CASSPGQGAADTQYF.

This sequence joins TRBV6-1 and TRBJ1-6, with TRBD1 as a possible D gene (5 bases). The CDR3 covers 15 residues. V was trimmed by 2 bases and J by 6 bases, leaving 11 bases between them. Germline CDR1 is MNHNS and CDR2 is SASEGT. CDR3 amino acids: CASSEFRQLNSPLHF. Here the CDR3 DNA reads TGTGCCAGCAGTGAATTTCGACAGCTTAATTCACCCCTCCACTTT.

CDR3 in DNA: TGCGCCAGCAGTGAGTCGGCCCTCTTGCCACTAGCGGGAGGCTCCTACAATGAGCAGTTCTTC. As protein: CASSESALLPLAGGSYNEQFF. The chain combines TRBV10-1 with TRBJ2-1; 12 nucleotides agree with TRBD2. Trimming cost V 0 bases and J 0 bases; bases outside gene matches: 12. Germline CDR1 and CDR2: WNHNN and SYGVQD (reference sequence). The CDR3 totals 21 residues.

The chain is built from TRBV7-8 and TRBJ1-1; 9 bases line up with TRBD1. The length of the CDR3 is 15 residues. V dropped 4 bases and J dropped 2; count of bases not matched to a gene: 5. CDR1 is SGHVS and CDR2 is FQNEAQ in the germline V gene. CDR3: CASSSRTGENTEAFF. CDR3 nucleotide sequence: TGTGCCAGCAGCTCCCGGACAGGGGAAAACACTGAAGCTTTCTTT.

The chain is built from TRBV7-9 and TRBJ1-5, with a possible D match to TRBD1 (5 bases). With 0 bases removed from V and 2 bases from J, the gap between germline ends came to 11 bases. Germline CDR1 and CDR2: SEHNR and FQNEAQ (reference sequence). The CDR3 runs 16 residues. In nucleotides, the CDR3 is TGTGCCAGCAGCTTAGCGGGGCCCACGGGCAATCAGCCCCAGCATTTT. Translation: CASSLAGPTGNQPQHF.

This chain links TRBV7-8 with TRBJ2-5; the match to TRBD1 covers 12 bases. The CDR3 extends over 20 amino acids. Trimming at V came to 5 bases and at J to 5 bases, leaving 21 bases not matched to a gene. The germline CDR1 and CDR2 sequences are SGHVS and FQNEAQ. CDR3 amino acids: CASSRPGTGGEGIAKETQYF. The CDR3 DNA sequence: TGTGCCAGCAGCCGACCGGGGACAGGGGGCGAGGGGATCGCCAAGGAGACCCAGTACTTC.

This clone was seen only once. The chain combines TRBV7-9 with TRBJ2-3; TRBD1 matches 7 bases. The germline CDR1 and CDR2 sequences are SEHNR and FQNEAQ (reference sequence). There are 15 residues in the CDR3. The V gene end was trimmed by 5 bases and the J gene end by 4 bases; junction bases not matched to a gene: 9. CDR3 sequence reads: CASSMLDRESDTQYF. The DNA for the CDR3 is TGTGCCAGCAGCATGCTAGACAGGGAGTCAGATACGCAGTATTTT. Full variable domain (rest looked up from reference TRBV7-9 and TRBJ2-3): DTGVSQNPRHKITKRGQNVTFRCDPISEHNRLYWYRQTLGQGPEFLTYFQNEAQLEKSRLLSDRFSAERPKGSFSTLEIQRTEQGDSAMYLCASSMLDRESDTQYFGPGTRLTVL.